These 18 T cell receptor beta chains share one sample of origin, sequenced in a study of T-cell reconstitution after alpha-beta-depleted transplantation in children. TCRbeta library preparation incorporated unique molecular identifiers. In TCRdb, the PCR reads were re-called with MiXCR into one record per CDR3 protein. The sample records 250,000 to 350,000 distinct CDR3 sequences, 23% being singletons. The sequenced sample was PBMCs, mostly from graft donor cells, obtained 180 days after TCRalphabeta/CD19-depleted stem cell transplant. The receptors were sampled from a male patient younger than 18 who had a stem cell transplant for acute lymphoblastic leukemia, so the T cells may come from the graft donor.

This clonotype has only a few counts. V usage is TRBV15 and J usage is TRBJ2-7; D gene ambiguous. Trimming took off 3 bases at V and 3 bases at J, with 9 bases between the two ends. Germline loops: CDR1 LNHNV, CDR2 YYDKDF (reference sequence). CDR3 length: 13 amino acids. The chain's CDR3 is CATSRDVHYEQYF. Written as DNA, the CDR3 is TGTGCCACCAGCAGGGACGTCCACTACGAGCAGTACTTC. The full variable domain, completed using reference TRBV15 and TRBJ2-7, is DAMVIQNPRYQVTQFGKPVTLSCSQTLNHNVMYWYQQKSSQAPKLLFHYYDKDFNNEADTPDNFQSRRPNTSFCFLDIRSPGLGDTAMYLCATSRDVHYEQYFGPGTRLTVT.

This rearrangement joins TRBV7-8 to TRBJ2-7; D might be TRBD1 (5 bases). This CDR3 region has 13 residues. Trimming left V 8 bases short and J 7 bases short, with 18 bases between. Germline-derived CDR1 and CDR2 are SGHVS and FQNEAQ. CDR3 sequence reads: CASGWTPSTEQYF. Written as DNA, the CDR3 is TGTGCCAGCGGGTGGACACCCTCTACGGAGCAGTACTTC.

This clonotype was detected a few times. The rearrangement links TRBV5-1 to TRBJ2-1; no clear D gene. The CDR3 spans 17 residues. Per germline, CDR1 SGHRS and CDR2 YFSETQ. V shed 1 base and J shed 3 bases, with 17 bases lying between them. CDR3 bases: TGCGCCAGCAGCTTGTTGCAGGCAGGATGGATCTACAATGAGCAGTTCTTC. The encoded protein is CASSLLQAGWIYNEQFF.

This clonotype was seen a handful of times. This chain joins TRBV12-3 or TRBV12-4 and TRBJ1-2; tentatively, D is TRBD1 (6 bases). V lost 6 bases, J lost 3 bases, and 17 bases lay in between. The CDR3 length is 15 residues. CDR3 loop: CASSPTGLRYYGYTF. The CDR3 nucleotides read TGTGCCAGCAGCCCGACAGGTCTGAGGTACTATGGCTACACCTTC.

V is TRBV12-3 or TRBV12-4 and J is TRBJ2-7; the match to TRBD2 covers 7 bases. The CDR3 is 14 residues long. With 2 bases clipped from V and 3 bases from J, the junction kept 4 bases outside the gene matches. This CDR3 reads CASSLRAGYYEQYF. CDR3 nucleotides: TGTGCCAGCAGTTTAAGAGCGGGATACTACGAGCAGTACTTC.

The chain has TRBV20-1 and TRBJ1-5, with D tentatively TRBD1 (5 bases). V was clipped by 6 bases and J by 3 bases, with 15 bases between them. This CDR3 spans 14 amino acids. Per the germline V gene, CDR1 is DFQATT and CDR2 is SNEGSKA (reference sequence). CDR3 coding DNA: TGCAGTGCCCAGGAAGGGACTAACAATCAGCCCCAGCATTTT. It yields the protein CSAQEGTNNQPQHF.

The rearrangement joins TRBV4-2 to TRBJ1-2; TRBD1 agrees at 7 bases. Trimming removed 5 bases from V and 2 bases from J; junction bases left unmatched: 14. CDR1 is LGHNA, CDR2 YNFKEQ, per germline. The CDR3 sequence is 17 residues long. This chain's CDR3 is CASSLEGRGDRNYGYTF. For the CDR3, the DNA is TGTGCCAGCAGCTTAGAGGGCAGGGGGGACAGAAACTATGGCTACACCTTC.

The chain recombines TRBV19 with TRBJ2-4; TRBD2 matches 12 bases. From germline, CDR1 is LNHDA and CDR2 SQIVND (reference sequence). J lost 14 bases, V lost 4 bases, and 6 bases had no gene match. The CDR3 is 13 residues long. This CDR3 is CASSRLAGAWEYF. The CDR3 bases are TGTGCCAGTAGTAGACTAGCGGGAGCTTGGGAGTACTTC. Full variable domain (remainder filled in from reference TRBV19 and TRBJ2-4): DGGITQSPKYLFRKEGQNVTLSCEQNLNHDAMYWYRQDPGQGLRLIYYSQIVNDFQKGDIAEGYSVSREKKESFPLTVTSAQKNPTAFYLCASSRLAGAWEYFGAGTRLSVL.

V is TRBV27 and J is TRBJ2-7; TRBD1 aligns across 7 bases. There are 15 residues in the CDR3. Trimming took 3 bases from V and 2 from J; bases not matched to a gene: 7. Germline V CDR1 and CDR2: MNHEY, SMNVEV (reference sequence). As DNA, the CDR3 is TGTGCCAGCAGTTTTTCCAGGACAGGTCCCTACGAGCAGTACTTC. Its translation is CASSFSRTGPYEQYF.

V and J are TRBV7-8 and TRBJ2-1; 7 nucleotides agree with TRBD2. The CDR3 extends over 17 amino acids. Germline V lookup: CDR1 SGHVS, CDR2 FQNEAQ. V shed 1 base, J shed 8 bases, and the junction held 14 bases outside the gene matches. CDR3 in amino acids: CASSLGRNPGLKYEQFF. Here the CDR3 DNA reads TGTGCCAGCAGCTTAGGGCGGAACCCGGGACTAAAGTATGAGCAGTTCTTC.

The V gene is TRBV6-5, the J gene TRBJ2-7; 7 nucleotides line up with TRBD2. With 2 bases clipped from V and 2 bases from J, the junction kept 9 bases outside the gene matches. Germline V gives CDR1 MNHEY, CDR2 SVGAGI. This CDR3 spans 16 amino acids. This CDR3 is CASSYILRSGPYEQYF. The CDR3 region has the DNA TGTGCCAGCAGTTACATTTTGCGTAGCGGGCCCTACGAGCAGTACTTC.

This clonotype appeared a few times. The genes are TRBV20-1 and TRBJ2-7, with TRBD1 as a possible D gene (6 bases). V was pared by 5 bases and J by 3 bases, with 23 bases between. The V gene's germline CDR1 is DFQATT and CDR2 SNEGSKA (reference sequence). The CDR3 has 16 amino acids. CDR3 residues: CSAGRSGAGGHYEQYF. CDR3 sequence (DNA): TGCAGTGCTGGAAGATCAGGGGCTGGAGGCCACTACGAGCAGTACTTC.

The V and J genes are TRBV18 and TRBJ2-3; the D gene is possibly TRBD1 (6 bases). Germline V gene sequence: CDR1 KGHSH, CDR2 LQKENI. Trimming took 3 bases from V and 1 from J, leaving 8 bases between them. The CDR3 is 14 residues long. The DNA for the CDR3 is TGTGCCAGCTCACCGACAGGCCGCACAGATACGCAGTATTTT. It translates to CASSPTGRTDTQYF.

This chain links TRBV3-1 with TRBJ2-6; D may be TRBD1 (6 bases). Germline-derived CDR1 and CDR2 are LGHDT and YNNKEL (reference sequence). This CDR3 has 15 residues. V dropped 9 bases and J dropped 0 bases, with 12 bases sitting between them. The CDR3 DNA reads as TGTGCCAGGAGACAGGCCCCCTCTGGGGCCAACGTCCTGACTTTC. Amino acids: CARRQAPSGANVLTF.

V and J are TRBV27 and TRBJ2-2, with 8 bases aligning to TRBD1. The CDR3 has 17 amino acids. Germline V gene data show CDR1 as MNHEY and CDR2 as SMNVEV (reference sequence). The junction had 7 bases not matched to a gene; V was cut back by 2 bases and J by 2 bases. The CDR3 DNA reads as TGTGCCAGCAGTTTACTTCCGGGACAGGTTAACACCGGGGAGCTGTTTTTT. Amino acids: CASSLLPGQVNTGELFF.

This clonotype was seen repeatedly, ten times or more. V and J are TRBV5-1 and TRBJ2-7; D is perhaps TRBD1 (5 bases). V was clipped by 0 bases and J by 1 base, with 14 bases between them. The CDR3 is 16 amino acids. From germline, CDR1 is SGHRS and CDR2 YFSETQ. The CDR3 spells CASSLGGWITSYEQYF. The DNA of the CDR3 is TGCGCCAGCAGCTTGGGGGGCTGGATTACTTCCTACGAGCAGTACTTC.

This clonotype was seen ten or more times. This chain connects TRBV5-6 to TRBJ1-5, with no clear D. The V and J ends lost 1 base and 6 bases respectively, with 11 bases between them. Germline V lookup: CDR1 SGHDT, CDR2 YYEEEE. This CDR3 is built from 14 residues. CDR3 residues: CASSLMGRSQPQHF. The CDR3 region has the DNA TGTGCCAGCAGCTTGATGGGGAGGAGTCAGCCCCAGCATTTT.

The chain uses TRBV24-1 and TRBJ2-2; 8 nucleotides line up with TRBD1. J gave up 7 bases and V 9 bases, and 12 bases lay outside the gene matches. The CDR3 length is 15 residues. Germline-derived CDR1 and CDR2 are KGHDR and SFDVKD. Written as DNA, the CDR3 is TGTGCCACCGGCGACAGGGGCGCCGGGAGCGGGGAGCTGTTTTTT. This translates into CATGDRGAGSGELFF.